The clone carrying this TCR beta chain occurred many times. What it binds is unknown. This specimen comes from a study of breast tumors, draining lymph nodes, adjacent tissues. Regarding the study as a whole: The data were judged consistent with most tumor T cells coming from lymph node and expanding in tumor. Tumor and nontumor repertoires were significantly more similar in luminal-like than in basal-like breast cancer.

From the multiplex PCR reads, TCRdb called clonotypes with MiXCR, one entry per CDR3 protein. The data contain approximately 37,000 distinct CDR3 sequences, approximately 37% of them singletons. Deletions cut 1 base from V and 4 bases from J, with 5 bases between. Germline V gene sequence: CDR1 DFQATT, CDR2 SNEGSKA (reference sequence). The CDR3 sequence is 11 residues long. This rearrangement joins TRBV20-1 to TRBJ2-7; D remains ambiguous. The sample comprised breast tumor tissue. This receptor was identified in a female donor with breast cancer. Some clones in this sample may be carry-over from other donors' samples. DNA for the CDR3: TGCAGTGCTAGAGCCCAGTACGAGCAGTACTTC. Protein: CSARAQYEQYF.